The 9 T cell receptor beta chains listed next were all sequenced from one sample in a study of T cells in Graves' hyperthyroidism and ophthalmopathy. RNA transcripts yielded amplified TCR beta CDR3 regions. An initial round of RT-PCR targeting the TCR CDR3 relied on the HTBI primer set. TCRdb fed the multiplex PCR reads into MiXCR, producing one record per CDR3 protein. The sample holds 540,000 or so distinct CDR3 sequences, around 14% seen once. Source material: blood. The source of these receptors is a woman aged 30 to 39 with Graves' hyperthyroidism.

This clonotype came up a few times. The CDR3 coding sequence is TGTGCCAGCAGCTTATCTGGCGGGAGACAAGATACGCAGTATTTT. The encoded protein is CASSLSGGRQDTQYF. This sequence joins TRBV7-3 and TRBJ2-3, with TRBD2 identical over 7 bases. This CDR3 has 15 amino acids. Germline V gene sequence: CDR1 SGHTA, CDR2 FQGTGA. V lost 2 bases, J lost 5 bases, and 7 bases stayed unmatched.

The rearrangement uses TRBV11-2 and TRBJ1-1; D might be TRBD1 (6 bases). The CDR3 totals 18 residues. The germline gives CDR1 SGHAT, CDR2 FQNNGV. V gave up 1 base and J gave up 1 base, with 19 bases separating them. CDR3 sequence reads: CASSLGTGSRVWNTEAFF. The CDR3 region has the DNA TGTGCCAGCAGCTTAGGTACAGGGTCGAGGGTGTGGAACACTGAAGCTTTCTTT.

V is TRBV19 and J is TRBJ2-2; TRBD2 agrees at 14 bases. The trim removed 7 bases at V and 4 bases at J, leaving 5 bases unmatched. The CDR3 has 16 amino acids. The germline V gene has CDR1 LNHDA and CDR2 SQIVND (reference sequence). CDR3 coding DNA: TGTGCCAGTACGGGACTAGCGGGAGTAGGCACCGGGGAGCTGTTTTTT. Translation: CASTGLAGVGTGELFF.

The chain has TRBV7-9 and TRBJ2-7; D possibly corresponds to TRBD2 (6 bases). Trimming stripped 5 bases from V and 8 bases from J, with 22 bases between. CDR1 and CDR2 (germline): SEHNR, FQNEAQ (reference sequence). The CDR3 loop spans 15 amino acids. CDR3 region: CASSETVGTGDKQYF. The CDR3, as DNA: TGTGCCAGCAGCGAAACAGTGGGAACGGGAGACAAGCAGTACTTC.

This clonotype was detected a few times. The J gene is TRBJ1-5, the V gene TRBV19; no clear D. Deletions cut 10 bases from V and 4 bases from J, with 29 bases between. This CDR3 comprises 18 residues. CDR1 and CDR2 (germline): LNHDA, SQIVND (reference sequence). Here the CDR3 DNA reads TGTGCCACAACAATTCAGGCGCCGGGTCCACTAATAAATCAGCCCCAGCATTTT. Its translation: CATTIQAPGPLINQPQHF.

This clonotype was detected many times. The CDR3 region is CASSEFGENTEAFF. The CDR3 nucleotides are TGTGCCAGCAGTGAGTTCGGTGAGAACACTGAAGCTTTCTTT. The V call is TRBV6-1, the J call TRBJ1-1; D remains ambiguous. Germline CDR1 and CDR2: MNHNS and SASEGT. The CDR3 runs 14 residues. V lost 3 bases and J lost 1, with 9 bases in between.

This clonotype was seen ten or more times. This chain joins TRBV6-1 and TRBJ2-7, with a tentative D call TRBD2 (5 bases). CDR1 is MNHNS, CDR2 SASEGT, per germline. The ends were cut back, 9 bases at V and 2 bases at J, with 17 bases in the middle. This CDR3 has 14 amino acids. CDR3 sequence (DNA): TGTGCCAGTCGCGATGGCGGGCCCCCCTACGAGCAGTACTTC. Translated: CASRDGGPPYEQYF.

Only a few counts were recorded for this clonotype. V usage is TRBV29-1 and J usage is TRBJ1-5; the D is unclear. V dropped 2 bases and J dropped 11 bases, with 22 bases sitting between them. This CDR3 is 15 amino acids long. Germline V gene lookup returns CDR1 SQVTM and CDR2 ANQGSEA. CDR3 amino acids: CSVELGRAEDLTQHF. CDR3 in DNA: TGCAGCGTTGAATTGGGGAGGGCGGAGGATCTAACCCAGCATTTT. Supplemented by reference TRBV29-1 and TRBJ1-5, the full variable domain reads SAVISQKPSRDICQRGTSLTIQCQVDSQVTMMFWYRQQPGQSLTLIATANQGSEATYESGFVIDKFPISRPNLTFSTLTVSNMSPEDSSIYLCSVELGRAEDLTQHFGDGTRLSIL.

This sequence joins TRBV9 and TRBJ2-7; D call uncertain. Germline V gene data show CDR1 as SGDLS and CDR2 as YYNGEE. V was pared by 4 bases and J by 2 bases, with 13 bases between. CDR3 length: 14 amino acids. This CDR3 reads CASSLTDGAYEQYF. The CDR3 DNA reads TGTGCCAGCAGCCTAACCGACGGTGCCTACGAGCAGTACTTC.